The 13 T cell receptor beta chains below were found in one sample sequenced in a study of CD8 T cells in ankylosing spondylitis. MiXCR, applied by TCRdb to the 5' RACE reads, yields one record per CDR3 protein. This table holds approximately 25,000 distinct CDR3 sequences, less than 20% found once. The sequenced sample consisted of blood. The receptors were gathered from a male donor with ankylosing spondylitis or in good health (not recorded which).

This clonotype turned up a few times. V and J are TRBV29-1 and TRBJ2-2; 12 bases fit TRBD1. CDR1 and CDR2 (germline): SQVTM, ANQGSEA. The CDR3 spans 16 residues. V trimming: 6 bases; J trimming: 4 bases; junction bases outside the gene matches: 9. Here the CDR3 DNA reads TGCAGCGTCGCGGACACGGGACAGGGGGCCACCGGGGAGCTGTTTTTT. This codes for CSVADTGQGATGELFF.

This clonotype was observed a few times. This CDR3 is CASSLVLGQGFYGYEQYV. In DNA form, the CDR3 reads TGTGCCAGCAGCTTAGTCCTCGGACAGGGTTTTTATGGCTACGAGCAGTACGTC. The chain has TRBV11-2 and TRBJ2-7; 8 bases map to TRBD1. Germline V gene lookup returns CDR1 SGHAT and CDR2 FQNNGV. The CDR3 consists of 18 residues. J lost 3 bases, V lost 1 base, and 14 bases had no gene match.

This clonotype was recorded a few times. V is TRBV4-1 and J is TRBJ1-1, with D possibly being TRBD1 (5 bases). CDR3 length: 14 residues. Germline CDR1 is MGHRA and CDR2 is YSYEKL. Trimming cost V 4 bases and J 3 bases, with 12 bases left between them. In nucleotides, the CDR3 is TGCGCCAGCAGCCCCCGGAGGGGCGACACTGAAGCTTTCTTT. Protein sequence: CASSPRRGDTEAFF.

The sample holds a few counts of this clonotype. DNA for the CDR3: TGCGCCAGCACCCGGGACAGACCCACCGGGGAGCTGTTTTTT. Translated, it gives CASTRDRPTGELFF. The chain combines TRBV5-1 with TRBJ2-2, with TRBD1 matching 7 bases. Per the germline V gene, CDR1 is SGHRS and CDR2 is YFSETQ. This CDR3 has 14 residues. V was pared by 6 bases and J by 4 bases, with 6 bases of the junction left unmatched. Filled out from reference TRBV5-1 and TRBJ2-2, the complete variable domain reads KAGVTQTPRYLIKTRGQQVTLSCSPISGHRSVSWYQQTPGQGLQFLFEYFSETQRNKGNFPGRFSGRQFSNSRSEMNVSTLELGDSALYLCASTRDRPTGELFFGEGSRLTVL.

This clonotype was counted many times. V is TRBV3-1 and J is TRBJ2-4, with TRBD2 matching over 10 bases. Trimming removed 4 bases from V and 4 bases from J; junction bases left unmatched: 10. There are 17 residues in the CDR3. Germline V gives CDR1 LGHDT, CDR2 YNNKEL (reference sequence). CDR3 in amino acids: CASSRSGTSDIKNIQYF. The CDR3 DNA reads TGTGCCAGCAGCCGCTCCGGGACTAGCGACATAAAAAACATTCAGTACTTC. Together with reference TRBV3-1 and TRBJ2-4, the CDR3 gives the full variable domain: DTAVSQTPKYLVTQMGNDKSIKCEQNLGHDTMYWYKQDSKKFLKIMFSYNNKELIINETVPNRFSPKSPDKAHLNLHINSLELGDSAVYFCASSRSGTSDIKNIQYFGAGTRLSVL.

In this sample, this clonotype is medium-sized. J is TRBJ2-1 and V is TRBV20-1; 10 nucleotides agree with TRBD2. CDR1 and CDR2 (germline): DFQATT, SNEGSKA (reference sequence). This CDR3 contains 14 residues. The junction had 4 bases not matched to a gene; V was cut back by 5 bases and J by 3 bases. This chain's CDR3 is CSASTSGVYNEQFF. In nucleotides, the CDR3 is TGCAGTGCTTCAACTAGCGGGGTCTACAATGAGCAGTTCTTC.

This clonotype was detected ten times or more. The chain carries TRBV5-1 and TRBJ1-1; TRBD1 matches at 7 bases. The CDR3 length is 14 residues. Germline CDR1 is SGHRS and CDR2 is YFSETQ. The junction had 12 bases not matched to a gene; V was cut back by 7 bases and J by 6 bases. CDR3 protein: CASHSGGTYAEAFF. As DNA, the CDR3 is TGCGCCAGCCACTCAGGGGGGACCTACGCTGAAGCTTTCTTT.

This clonotype has ten or more counts. The gene calls are TRBV29-1 and TRBJ1-1; D ambiguous. The CDR3 has 12 amino acids. CDR1 is SQVTM and CDR2 is ANQGSEA in the germline V gene. V lost 5 bases and J lost 0, with 7 bases in between. CDR3 sequence: CSVRGLNTEAFF. As DNA, the CDR3 is TGCAGCGTTCGAGGGTTGAACACTGAAGCTTTCTTT.

This clonotype was observed a handful of times. This chain uses TRBV7-9 with TRBJ2-2; 10 bases fit TRBD2. V was pared by 5 bases and J by 0 bases, with 6 bases of the junction left unmatched. The germline V gene has CDR1 SEHNR and CDR2 FQNEAQ (reference sequence). This CDR3 is built from 17 residues. CDR3 residues: CASSATGLAANTGELFF. Here the CDR3 DNA reads TGTGCCAGCAGCGCAACTGGACTAGCGGCGAACACCGGGGAGCTGTTTTTT. The whole variable domain, filled in from reference TRBV7-9 and TRBJ2-2, reads DTGVSQNPRHKITKRGQNVTFRCDPISEHNRLYWYRQTLGQGPEFLTYFQNEAQLEKSRLLSDRFSAERPKGSFSTLEIQRTEQGDSAMYLCASSATGLAANTGELFFGEGSRLTVL.

This clonotype appeared many times. The V and J genes are TRBV29-1 and TRBJ2-7; 10 positions agree with TRBD1. Germline-derived CDR1 and CDR2 are SQVTM and ANQGSEA. This CDR3 is 12 amino acids long. V was pared by 3 bases and J by 5 bases, with 1 base of the junction left unmatched. CDR3 bases: TGCAGCGTTGAGGGACAGGGGAACGAGCAGTACTTC. Amino acids: CSVEGQGNEQYF.

This clonotype was seen more than once but under ten times. The chain uses TRBV5-1 and TRBJ2-2; D remains ambiguous. CDR1 and CDR2 (germline): SGHRS, YFSETQ. This CDR3 is 15 amino acids long. Trimming took off 6 bases at V and 0 bases at J, with 12 bases between the two ends. In DNA form, the CDR3 reads TGCGCCAGCACCATTCTTAGTCCGAACACCGGGGAGCTGTTTTTT. It codes for CASTILSPNTGELFF.

The V and J genes are TRBV11-2 and TRBJ2-7; TRBD2 matches at 12 bases. The CDR3 loop spans 16 amino acids. Germline assignment: CDR1 SGHAT and CDR2 FQNNGV. V trimming: 1 base; J trimming: 6 bases; junction bases outside the gene matches: 7. Here the CDR3 DNA reads TGTGCCAGCAGCTTAGGTGCTAGCGGGAGGGCCATCGAGCAGTACTTC. It specifies CASSLGASGRAIEQYF.

This clonotype was picked up many times. The chain couples TRBV20-1 to TRBJ2-7; no reliable D call. Germline V gene sequence: CDR1 DFQATT, CDR2 SNEGSKA (reference sequence). Trimming removed 4 bases from V and 3 bases from J, with 7 bases in between. The CDR3 contains 11 residues. The chain's CDR3 is CSATLSYEQYV. DNA of the CDR3: TGCAGTGCTACCTTAAGCTACGAGCAGTACGTC.